This T cell receptor beta chain emerged from a study of OX40 agonist ivuxolimab in advanced cancers. Clones were sequenced by immunoSEQ multiplex PCR, and TCRdb holds only the in-frame ones, with some missing. In the table there are approximately 89,000 clones, 70% to 90% of which are singletons. V was clipped by 5 bases and J by 4 bases, with 8 bases between them. Germline lookup yields CDR1 SNHLY and CDR2 FYNNEI. The CDR3 is 12 residues long. The sequence was obtained from an adult with an advanced solid tumor such as melanoma, head and neck, liver or kidney cancer. The V and J genes are TRBV2 and TRBJ1-1; D perhaps matches TRBD1 (6 bases). The starting material was CD4+ or CD8+ T cells sorted from blood, obtained in a trial of the OX40 agonist ivuxolimab. CDR3 sequence reads: CASSTGSTEAFF. The CDR3 bases are TGTGCCAGCAGTACAGGGAGCACTGAAGCTTTCTTT.